The T cell receptor (beta chain) under discussion was sequenced for a study of blood T cell repertoires in COVID-19. Measured with immunoSEQ multiplex PCR; TCRdb has only the in-frame clones, and not every one. The sample has about 120,000 clones; 85% to 90% are singletons. The clonotype originates from a woman in her forties or fifties with acute or convalescent COVID-19. The sequencing sample was made of peripheral blood.

Here the CDR3 DNA reads TGTGCCATCAGTGAAGGGGTAGGATTGAACACTGAAGCTTTCTTT. This codes for CAISEGVGLNTEAFF. The V call is TRBV10-3, the J call TRBJ1-1; possible D gene TRBD1, 5 bases. The germline V gene has CDR1 ENHRY and CDR2 SYGVKD. The CDR3 has 15 residues. The germline V and J ends were trimmed by 3 bases and 0 bases, with 11 bases remaining between them.